The T cell receptor beta chain described here comes from a study of identifying expanded T cells in peripheral blood. Germline CDR1 SGHRS, CDR2 YFSETQ. Trimming stripped 4 bases from V and 4 bases from J, with 18 bases between. CDR3 length: 16 residues. Measured with immunoSEQ multiplex PCR; TCRdb has only the in-frame clones, and not every one. The data show roughly 100,000 clones, 75% to 90% seen once. Study-wide findings and caveats: Over two and four weeks, about 15 and 19 clones changed, versus around 1.2 between replicates.

Concerning this clone itself: What it recognizes is unknown.

This TCR was sampled from a person aged 18 to 75 in good health. Sequencing input: blood. The rearrangement joins TRBV5-1 to TRBJ1-3, with D maybe TRBD1 (6 bases). The CDR3 protein is CASSPVPGAGGNTIYF. DNA for the CDR3: TGCGCCAGCAGCCCGGTGCCAGGGGCAGGCGGAAACACCATATATTTT. Drawing the rest from reference TRBV5-1 and TRBJ1-3, the complete variable domain is KAGVTQTPRYLIKTRGQQVTLSCSPISGHRSVSWYQQTPGQGLQFLFEYFSETQRNKGNFPGRFSGRQFSNSRSEMNVSTLELGDSALYLCASSPVPGAGGNTIYFGEGSWLTVV.